These 15 T cell receptor beta chains were all obtained from the same sample, sequenced in a study of control samples from healthy donors and cancer patients. Clones were sequenced by immunoSEQ multiplex PCR, and TCRdb holds only the in-frame ones, with some missing. The sample yields 40,000 to 55,000 clones, nearly 95% seen once. The specimen sequenced was PBMCs. These receptors were obtained from a woman aged 45 to 65 with head and neck cancer.

The rearrangement joins TRBV7-2 to TRBJ2-3; D assignment may be TRBD1 or TRBD2 (6 bases each). This CDR3 is 14 amino acids long. V was cut by 5 bases and J by 3 bases, with 12 bases left in between. From germline, CDR1 is SGHTA and CDR2 FQGNSA. The CDR3 is CASSPTRGTDTQYF. The DNA for the CDR3 is TGTGCCAGCAGCCCGACTAGGGGGACAGATACGCAGTATTTT.

The rearrangement links TRBV9 to TRBJ2-7; 8 bases map to TRBD2. Trimming took 0 bases from V and 4 from J; bases not matched to a gene: 9. CDR1 and CDR2 from the germline V gene are SGDLS and YYNGEE. CDR3 size: 16 residues. The CDR3 bases are TGTGCCAGCAGCGTAGAGCCAGCGGGAGCGCTGTACGAGCAGTACTTC. It codes for CASSVEPAGALYEQYF. The complete variable domain, with remaining parts taken from reference TRBV9 and TRBJ2-7, reads DSGVTQTPKHLITATGQRVTLRCSPRSGDLSVYWYQQSLDQGLQFLIQYYNGEERAKGNILERFSAQQFPDLHSELNLSSLELGDSALYFCASSVEPAGALYEQYFGPGTRLTVT.

The rearrangement uses TRBV6-2 or TRBV6-3 and TRBJ2-2; D ambiguous. From germline, CDR1 is MNHEY and CDR2 SVGEGT. CDR3 length equals 14 residues. Trimming took off 4 bases at V and 5 bases at J, with 11 bases between the two ends. The CDR3 region is CASSSNLGTGELFF. The CDR3 DNA follows: TGTGCCAGCAGTTCCAATTTAGGGACCGGGGAGCTGTTTTTT.

The rearrangement uses TRBV2 and TRBJ1-5; D unresolved. Per the germline V gene, CDR1 is SNHLY and CDR2 is FYNNEI. V gave up 4 bases and J gave up 1 base, with 8 bases separating them. The CDR3 spans 14 residues. CDR3 coding DNA: TGTGCCAGCAGTGCCGAGCAGAGCAATCAGCCCCAGCATTTT. It codes for CASSAEQSNQPQHF. The full variable domain, in which reference TRBV2 and TRBJ1-5 provide the parts outside the CDR3, is EPEVTQTPSHQVTQMGQEVILRCVPISNHLYFYWYRQILGQKVEFLVSFYNNEISEKSEIFDDQFSVERPDGSNFTLKIRSTKLEDSAMYFCASSAEQSNQPQHFGDGTRLSIL.

The J gene is TRBJ1-5, the V gene TRBV5-1; the D is unclear. Germline-derived CDR1 and CDR2 are SGHRS and YFSETQ. Trimming took 4 bases from V and 2 from J, leaving 7 bases between them. The CDR3 spans 13 residues. In nucleotides, the CDR3 is TGCGCCAGCAGCCGTGACGGCAATCAGCCCCAGCATTTT. It yields the protein CASSRDGNQPQHF.

The rearrangement links TRBV7-2 to TRBJ1-1; the D is unclear. Per germline, CDR1 SGHTA and CDR2 FQGNSA. The CDR3 is made up of 14 amino acids. V lost 8 bases, J lost 6 bases, and 19 bases lay in between. In DNA form, the CDR3 reads TGTGCCAGCTCAGCGGTTTTAAAATACTCTGAAGCTTTCTTT. Its protein product is CASSAVLKYSEAFF.

The rearrangement links TRBV7-8 to TRBJ1-4, with a tentative D call TRBD1 (5 bases). Germline CDR1 SGHVS, CDR2 FQNEAQ. This CDR3 is 14 amino acids long. V lost 5 bases and J 6 bases, leaving 13 bases between the germline ends. Here the CDR3 reads CASSIRGSHEKLFF. Written as DNA, the CDR3 is TGTGCCAGCAGCATCCGGGGGTCCCATGAAAAACTGTTTTTT.

This chain uses TRBV14 with TRBJ2-7; D not resolved. The ends were cut back, 3 bases at V and 1 base at J, with 10 bases in the middle. CDR1 and CDR2 from the germline V gene are SGHDN and FVKESK. This CDR3 has 14 residues. DNA of the CDR3: TGTGCCAGCAGCCAGACCATCTCTTCCTACGAGCAGTACTTC. Its protein is CASSQTISSYEQYF. Full variable domain (outside the CDR3, taken from reference TRBV14 and TRBJ2-7): EAGVTQFPSHSVIEKGQTVTLRCDPISGHDNLYWYRRVMGKEIKFLLHFVKESKQDESGMPNNRFLAERTGGTYSTLKVQPAELEDSGVYFCASSQTISSYEQYFGPGTRLTVT.

The gene calls are TRBV7-2 and TRBJ1-5; TRBD1 is a possible D gene (5 bases). The CDR3 length is 15 residues. V lost 0 bases to trimming and J lost 3 bases, with 9 bases between them. Germline CDR1 and CDR2: SGHTA and FQGNSA. The CDR3 nucleotides read TGTGCCAGCAGCTTAGCCGGGGCCTTCAATCAGCCCCAGCATTTT. It yields the protein CASSLAGAFNQPQHF.

This chain links TRBV6-5 with TRBJ1-6, with D perhaps TRBD1 (5 bases). The CDR3 consists of 16 residues. In germline, CDR1 is MNHEY, CDR2 SVGAGI. V gave up 4 bases and J gave up 9 bases, with 19 bases separating them. The CDR3: CASSSQGTGEGSPLHF. The CDR3 DNA follows: TGTGCCAGCAGTTCCCAAGGGACGGGAGAAGGTTCACCCCTCCACTTT.

V usage is TRBV19 and J usage is TRBJ1-2; tentative D call: TRBD1 (5 bases). The CDR3 extends over 12 amino acids. V was shortened by 7 bases and J by 3 bases, with 9 bases between the two germline ends. Germline values: CDR1 LNHDA, CDR2 SQIVND (reference sequence). The CDR3 protein is CASIGGYYGYTF. The CDR3 DNA is TGTGCCAGTATCGGGGGTTACTATGGCTACACCTTC.

V and J are TRBV30 and TRBJ1-2; the D is unclear. Trimming pared 0 bases from V and 4 bases from J, leaving 6 bases between. There are 12 residues in the CDR3. Germline lookup yields CDR1 GTSNPN and CDR2 SVGIG (reference sequence). The CDR3 spells CAWSVNLYGYTF. CDR3 in DNA: TGTGCCTGGAGTGTAAACCTCTATGGCTACACCTTC.

The V call is TRBV5-1, the J call TRBJ1-2, with D hard to call. The V end was cut by 4 bases, the J end by 0 bases, with 10 bases between. CDR1 is SGHRS and CDR2 is YFSETQ in the germline V gene. This CDR3 is built from 14 residues. CDR3: CASSRTESNYGYTF. CDR3 bases: TGCGCCAGCAGCCGCACAGAATCTAACTATGGCTACACCTTC. Looking up the rest from reference TRBV5-1 and TRBJ1-2 gives the full variable domain: KAGVTQTPRYLIKTRGQQVTLSCSPISGHRSVSWYQQTPGQGLQFLFEYFSETQRNKGNFPGRFSGRQFSNSRSEMNVSTLELGDSALYLCASSRTESNYGYTFGSGTRLTVV.

The chain has TRBV2 and TRBJ1-1; D call uncertain. This CDR3 is 10 amino acids long. Germline CDR1 and CDR2: SNHLY and FYNNEI. Trimming took off 6 bases at V and 10 bases at J, with 9 bases between the two ends. As DNA, the CDR3 is TGTGCCAGCAGCCTCGGTGGAGCTTTCTTT. It translates to CASSLGGAFF.

The chain combines TRBV30 with TRBJ2-2; D perhaps matches TRBD2 (6 bases). Trimming took 4 bases from V and 1 from J, leaving 13 bases between them. The germline gives CDR1 GTSNPN, CDR2 SVGIG (reference sequence). The CDR3 loop spans 15 amino acids. CDR3 region: CAWIPGGRNTGELFF. The DNA for the CDR3 is TGTGCCTGGATCCCTGGGGGGAGGAACACCGGGGAGCTGTTTTTT.